The clone carrying this T cell receptor beta chain was found once. The record originates from a study of blood T cell repertoires in COVID-19. The assay was immunoSEQ multiplex PCR, and TCRdb's table has in-frame clones only and misses some. Here the sample spans approximately 140,000 clones, roughly 90% being singletons. The receptor was derived from a human donor in a cohort sampled during active COVID-19. Sample: peripheral blood.

CDR3 amino acids: CASSQGQGFSGYTF. The DNA for the CDR3 is TGCGCCAGCAGCCAGGGGCAGGGATTCAGCGGCTACACCTTC. The chain couples TRBV4-3 to TRBJ1-2, with D maybe TRBD1 (5 bases). Germline lookup yields CDR1 LGHNA and CDR2 YSLEER. This CDR3 has 14 amino acids. The V and J ends lost 3 bases and 8 bases respectively, with 16 bases between them.